This entry features one T cell receptor (beta chain) sequence. Primers included in the PCR were 60 Vbeta and 13 Jbeta primers. Using immunoSEQ multiplex PCR, the repertoire was profiled, and TCRdb retains in-frame clones only, with some absent. The profile shows 90,000 to 120,000 clones, roughly 77% of them singletons. V dropped 6 bases and J dropped 0; count of bases not matched to a gene: 4. The CDR3 has 15 residues. Per the germline V gene, CDR1 is ENHRY and CDR2 is SYGVKD. This specimen belongs to a study of cytomegalovirus exposure and HLA in healthy donors. This chain joins TRBV10-3 and TRBJ1-4; the match to TRBD1 covers 7 bases. What was sequenced was PBMCs. This TCR was recovered from a woman in her forties or fifties in good health and CMV-seropositive. The CDR3 here is CAISGGTATNEKLFF. The CDR3 nucleotides read TGTGCCATCAGCGGAGGGACAGCAACTAATGAAAAACTGTTTTTT.